The following is a TCR beta chain sequence with its context. What it binds is not known. The data were obtained in a study of cytomegalovirus exposure and HLA in healthy donors. Study results and limitations: Highly shared variants forming one cluster were likely a sequencing artifact. Reported performance of the classifier showed diagnosis of cytomegalovirus status with high specificity and sensitivity.

This CDR3 has 15 residues. Germline CDR1 is SGHRS and CDR2 is YFSETQ. Trimming took 5 bases from V and 8 from J; bases not matched to a gene: 9. In the PCR, 60 Vbeta and 13 Jbeta primers were used. Profiled with immunoSEQ multiplex PCR; TCRdb holds only in-frame clones, not every one. This sample's clone table lists roughly 60,000 clones. V and J are TRBV5-1 and TRBJ2-4; TRBD2 agrees at 11 bases. The source of this sequence is a woman between 18 and 30 years old in good health and CMV-seronegative. The sequenced sample consisted of PBMCs. The CDR3 here is CASRPSGGYVDIQYF. CDR3 in DNA: TGCGCCAGCAGACCTAGCGGGGGGTACGTTGACATTCAGTACTTC.